These 24 T cell receptor beta chains were sequenced from one sample in a study of patients and donors after allogeneic stem cell transplantation. Using its own MiXCR run on the RT-PCR reads, TCRdb lists one record per CDR3 protein. The data contain hundreds of thousands of distinct CDR3 sequences, approximately 16% of them singletons. The sequenced material came from blood, either unsorted or a sorted T cell fraction (not recorded which). Receptor source: a human donor who was either an allogeneic HSCT recipient or a stem cell or donor lymphocyte infusion donor (not recorded which). It is not recorded whose cells these are; they may come from a transplant donor.

The sample holds a few counts of this clonotype. The CDR3 is CASSFGGGALDGYTF. CDR3 DNA sequence: TGTGCCAGCAGTTTTGGTGGGGGCGCTCTCGATGGCTACACCTTC. This chain connects TRBV27 to TRBJ1-2; a weak D match, TRBD1 (6 bases). This CDR3 has 15 residues. The germline V gene has CDR1 MNHEY and CDR2 SMNVEV (reference sequence). Between the trimmed V and J ends, which lost 3 bases and 6 bases, there was a span of 17 bases.

The chain is built from TRBV12-3 or TRBV12-4 and TRBJ2-3, with D perhaps matching TRBD1 (5 bases). Trimming shortened V by 3 bases and J by 3 bases, and 22 bases separated the two germline ends. The CDR3 sequence is 18 residues long. The CDR3 is CASSFLPKRGFRTDTQYF. DNA of the CDR3: TGTGCCAGCAGTTTTTTGCCCAAAAGGGGATTTAGGACAGATACGCAGTATTTT.

The chain carries TRBV6-5 and TRBJ2-7, with TRBD2 identical over 8 bases. The CDR3 is made up of 15 amino acids. Unmatched junction bases numbered 5, after V lost 0 bases and J lost 4 bases. In germline, CDR1 is MNHEY, CDR2 SVGAGI. DNA of the CDR3: TGTGCCAGCAGTTACTCGGTTAGCGGGACTTACGAGCAGTACTTC. It translates to CASSYSVSGTYEQYF.

The rearrangement links TRBV20-1 to TRBJ1-1; 10 nucleotides align to TRBD1. Germline CDR1 is DFQATT and CDR2 is SNEGSKA (reference sequence). This CDR3 is 16 amino acids long. The J segment lost 5 bases and the V segment lost 3 bases, leaving 12 bases of the junction unmatched. CDR3 bases: TGCAGTGCTAGGTCCCCGGGACAGGGGCCGGGGACTGAAGCTTTCTTT. Translation gives CSARSPGQGPGTEAFF.

The chain links TRBV12-3 or TRBV12-4 to TRBJ2-1; possible D gene TRBD1, 6 bases. The CDR3 consists of 17 residues. V lost 4 bases and J 0 bases, leaving 16 bases between the germline ends. CDR3 protein: CASSWGHSESSYNEQFF. CDR3 nucleotide sequence: TGTGCCAGCAGTTGGGGACATTCTGAGAGCTCCTACAATGAGCAGTTCTTC.

This clonotype was seen at least ten times. The V call is TRBV12-3 or TRBV12-4, the J call TRBJ1-1; D unresolved. The V end was cut by 8 bases, the J end by 0 bases, with 10 bases between. This CDR3 contains 13 residues. For the CDR3, the DNA is TGTGCCAGCGGAATCCGAGTGAACACTGAAGCTTTCTTT. This translates into CASGIRVNTEAFF.

The rearrangement links TRBV10-3 to TRBJ2-7, with 9 positions matching TRBD2. J gave up 1 base and V 4 bases, and 11 bases lay outside the gene matches. CDR1 and CDR2 (germline): ENHRY, SYGVKD. The CDR3 has 17 residues. The CDR3 coding sequence is TGTGCCATCAGTGGCGGGGGGGAAGGAACGCGGTCCTACGAGCAGTACTTC. Translated, it gives CAISGGGEGTRSYEQYF.

There are a few counts of this clonotype. The rearrangement links TRBV12-3 or TRBV12-4 to TRBJ2-5; 7 bases align to TRBD1. The trim removed 1 base at V and 4 bases at J, leaving 9 bases unmatched. The CDR3 length is 16 residues. As DNA, the CDR3 is TGTGCCAGCAGTTTAGAGGGCCAGGGGGTGGTAGAGACCCAGTACTTC. Protein sequence: CASSLEGQGVVETQYF.

This clonotype was seen a handful of times. The gene calls are TRBV7-2 and TRBJ1-3, with TRBD1 matching 9 bases. The junction had 5 bases not matched to a gene; V was cut back by 1 base and J by 1 base. The CDR3 sequence is 17 residues long. Germline loops: CDR1 SGHTA, CDR2 FQGNSA. CDR3: CASSLVGTGISGNTIYF. CDR3 DNA: TGTGCCAGCAGCTTAGTGGGGACAGGGATTTCTGGAAACACCATATATTTT.

A few counts support this clonotype. The CDR3 nucleotides read TGCGCCAGCAGCTTGATCCAGTCGAGTAATTCACCCCTCCACTTT. Translation: CASSLIQSSNSPLHF. The rearrangement joins TRBV5-1 to TRBJ1-6; D ambiguous. The V gene lost 1 base and the J gene lost 6 bases, with 11 bases spanning the gap. Germline V CDR1 and CDR2: SGHRS, YFSETQ. The CDR3 totals 15 residues.

This clonotype was picked up many times. The genes are TRBV12-3 or TRBV12-4 and TRBJ2-7; D is undetermined. The CDR3 totals 13 residues. V lost 1 base and J 4 bases, leaving 8 bases between the germline ends. Written as DNA, the CDR3 is TGTGCCAGCAGTTTAGGTCTGGCGTACGAGCAGTACTTC. Protein product: CASSLGLAYEQYF.

V and J are TRBV20-1 and TRBJ1-2; 8 nucleotides match TRBD1. The CDR3 covers 14 residues. Trimming cost V 4 bases and J 2 bases; bases outside gene matches: 6. Germline CDR1 DFQATT, CDR2 SNEGSKA (reference sequence). This CDR3 reads CSAISGTGNYGYTF. CDR3 nucleotide sequence: TGCAGTGCTATATCCGGGACAGGAAACTATGGCTACACCTTC.

At least ten counts were recorded for this clonotype. The rearrangement uses TRBV4-3 and TRBJ2-3; D is undetermined. The V end lost 0 bases, the J end lost 2 bases, and 9 bases lay between the germline ends. The length of the CDR3 is 15 residues. Germline V gives CDR1 LGHNA, CDR2 YSLEER. The CDR3 DNA sequence: TGCGCCAGCAGCCAAGATGGGTCAAACACAGATACGCAGTATTTT. Translated: CASSQDGSNTDTQYF.

The chain uses TRBV5-1 and TRBJ2-6, with TRBD1 matching over 8 bases. The germline CDR1 and CDR2 sequences are SGHRS and YFSETQ. This CDR3 has 18 residues. Trimming took 2 bases from V and 0 from J; bases not matched to a gene: 7. The CDR3 DNA is TGCGCCAGCAGCTTCCGGACAGGGCTCCGCTCTGGGGCCAACGTCCTGACTTTC. It specifies CASSFRTGLRSGANVLTF.

This clonotype was seen a handful of times. The rearrangement links TRBV20-1 to TRBJ2-7, with D possibly called TRBD1 or TRBD2 (6 bases each). This CDR3 spans 13 amino acids. Germline-derived CDR1 and CDR2 are DFQATT and SNEGSKA (reference sequence). V was trimmed by 6 bases and J by 6 bases, leaving 18 bases between them. CDR3 bases: TGCAGTGCCCAACCGCGCCGGGGGCGCGAGCAGTACTTC. Its protein product is CSAQPRRGREQYF.

There are a few counts of this clonotype. The genes are TRBV6-5 and TRBJ1-5, with no clear D. V was trimmed by 0 bases and J by 11 bases, leaving 14 bases between them. Germline V gives CDR1 MNHEY, CDR2 SVGAGI. CDR3 length: 14 residues. CDR3 protein: CASSYSNIALAQHF. The CDR3 nucleotides read TGTGCCAGCAGTTACTCAAATATAGCCTTGGCCCAGCATTTT.

As regards this clonotype: The junction shows a germline mismatch at one end, possibly a read error. The V call is TRBV27, the J call TRBJ1-2; TRBD1 aligns across 7 bases. The CDR3 contains 15 residues. From germline, CDR1 is MNHEY and CDR2 SMNVEV (reference sequence). The CDR3 sequence: CASSASTGWNYGYTF. Here the CDR3 DNA reads TGTGCCAGCAGTGCCTCGACAGGGTGGAACTATGGCTACACTTTC.

The J gene is TRBJ1-1, the V gene TRBV7-9; D remains unclear. This CDR3 is 13 amino acids long. Trimming stripped 1 base from V and 3 bases from J, with 6 bases between. From germline, CDR1 is SEHNR and CDR2 FQNEAQ (reference sequence). This chain's CDR3 is CASSLVGDTEAFF. Written as DNA, the CDR3 is TGTGCCAGCAGCTTAGTGGGAGACACTGAAGCTTTCTTT.

V and J are TRBV4-1 and TRBJ2-7; 8 bases match TRBD2. This CDR3 is 15 amino acids long. CDR1 is MGHRA and CDR2 is YSYEKL in the germline V gene. V lost 8 bases, J lost 2 bases, and 11 bases stayed unmatched. CDR3 in DNA: TGCGCCAGCGGACCGAGGGCGGGAGGCACCTACGAGCAGTACTTC. Its translation: CASGPRAGGTYEQYF.

This chain joins TRBV14 and TRBJ2-7; a possible D gene is TRBD1 (6 bases). Germline CDR1 reads SGHDN; CDR2 reads FVKESK. Trimming stripped 0 bases from V and 7 bases from J, with 16 bases between. The CDR3 extends over 15 amino acids. The CDR3 region is CASSQEGHLPGEQYF. The CDR3 DNA follows: TGTGCCAGCAGCCAAGAGGGACACCTCCCAGGAGAGCAGTACTTC.

This chain joins TRBV5-1 and TRBJ2-3; 9 bases match TRBD2. V dropped 0 bases and J dropped 3; count of bases not matched to a gene: 8. This CDR3 contains 17 residues. The germline V gene encodes CDR1 SGHRS and CDR2 YFSETQ. For the CDR3, the DNA is TGCGCCAGCAGCTTGGTATACGCGGGAGGGCCGACAGATACGCAGTATTTT. Translating it yields CASSLVYAGGPTDTQYF. Filled out from reference TRBV5-1 and TRBJ2-3, the complete variable domain reads KAGVTQTPRYLIKTRGQQVTLSCSPISGHRSVSWYQQTPGQGLQFLFEYFSETQRNKGNFPGRFSGRQFSNSRSEMNVSTLELGDSALYLCASSLVYAGGPTDTQYFGPGTRLTVL.

V and J are TRBV7-9 and TRBJ1-5, with 7 bases lining up with TRBD1. The length of the CDR3 is 16 residues. The J segment lost 0 bases and the V segment lost 5 bases, leaving 7 bases of the junction unmatched. Germline V lookup: CDR1 SEHNR, CDR2 FQNEAQ (reference sequence). The CDR3 DNA is TGTGCCAGCAGCGGGGACAGCCTTATTAGCAATCAGCCCCAGCATTTT. Translated: CASSGDSLISNQPQHF.

V usage is TRBV27 and J usage is TRBJ2-3; D is undetermined. The CDR3 has 15 amino acids. Trimming took off 5 bases at V and 2 bases at J, with 14 bases between the two ends. The germline gives CDR1 MNHEY, CDR2 SMNVEV (reference sequence). CDR3: CASSRVLPHTDTQYF. DNA for the CDR3: TGTGCCAGCAGTAGGGTGTTGCCCCACACAGATACGCAGTATTTT.

Many counts were recorded for this clonotype. The J gene is TRBJ2-1, the V gene TRBV12-3 or TRBV12-4; D might be TRBD2 (5 bases). V lost 3 bases and J lost 5, with 14 bases in between. CDR3 size: 15 residues. CDR3 nucleotide sequence: TGTGCCAGCAGTTTGGGAATAGCGAACAACAATGAGCAGTTCTTC. Translation gives CASSLGIANNNEQFF.